This TCR beta chain appears in the sequencing data of a study of T-cell memory formation after mild COVID-19. Study-wide background: Largely, the TCR clusters proved donor specific.

Findings and limits, study-wide: CD4/CD8 balance held among clones contracting day 15 to 85, and later expanders leaned CD4+.

5'RACE with constant-segment primers built TCRalpha and TCRbeta cDNA libraries with UMIs. In TCRdb, the 5' RACE reads were re-called with MiXCR into one record per CDR3 protein. The table records fewer than 250,000 distinct CDR3 sequences, roughly a tenth of them present only once. For this clonotype: Its antigen is not identified.

This CDR3 region has 15 residues. Germline V gene data show CDR1 as SGHAT and CDR2 as FQNNGV. Unmatched junction bases numbered 4, after V lost 4 bases and J lost 3 bases. This receptor was taken from a man aged 18 to 35 who had mild COVID-19 (a few samples of this study predate the infection). Cell type and time point are not known. Sample: PBMCs or a T cell subset sorted from them (not recorded which). The V and J genes are TRBV11-2 and TRBJ2-1; 9 nucleotides agree with TRBD1. CDR3 residues: CASSWGQGLYNEQFF. The DNA for the CDR3 is TGTGCCAGCAGCTGGGGACAGGGCCTCTACAATGAGCAGTTCTTC.